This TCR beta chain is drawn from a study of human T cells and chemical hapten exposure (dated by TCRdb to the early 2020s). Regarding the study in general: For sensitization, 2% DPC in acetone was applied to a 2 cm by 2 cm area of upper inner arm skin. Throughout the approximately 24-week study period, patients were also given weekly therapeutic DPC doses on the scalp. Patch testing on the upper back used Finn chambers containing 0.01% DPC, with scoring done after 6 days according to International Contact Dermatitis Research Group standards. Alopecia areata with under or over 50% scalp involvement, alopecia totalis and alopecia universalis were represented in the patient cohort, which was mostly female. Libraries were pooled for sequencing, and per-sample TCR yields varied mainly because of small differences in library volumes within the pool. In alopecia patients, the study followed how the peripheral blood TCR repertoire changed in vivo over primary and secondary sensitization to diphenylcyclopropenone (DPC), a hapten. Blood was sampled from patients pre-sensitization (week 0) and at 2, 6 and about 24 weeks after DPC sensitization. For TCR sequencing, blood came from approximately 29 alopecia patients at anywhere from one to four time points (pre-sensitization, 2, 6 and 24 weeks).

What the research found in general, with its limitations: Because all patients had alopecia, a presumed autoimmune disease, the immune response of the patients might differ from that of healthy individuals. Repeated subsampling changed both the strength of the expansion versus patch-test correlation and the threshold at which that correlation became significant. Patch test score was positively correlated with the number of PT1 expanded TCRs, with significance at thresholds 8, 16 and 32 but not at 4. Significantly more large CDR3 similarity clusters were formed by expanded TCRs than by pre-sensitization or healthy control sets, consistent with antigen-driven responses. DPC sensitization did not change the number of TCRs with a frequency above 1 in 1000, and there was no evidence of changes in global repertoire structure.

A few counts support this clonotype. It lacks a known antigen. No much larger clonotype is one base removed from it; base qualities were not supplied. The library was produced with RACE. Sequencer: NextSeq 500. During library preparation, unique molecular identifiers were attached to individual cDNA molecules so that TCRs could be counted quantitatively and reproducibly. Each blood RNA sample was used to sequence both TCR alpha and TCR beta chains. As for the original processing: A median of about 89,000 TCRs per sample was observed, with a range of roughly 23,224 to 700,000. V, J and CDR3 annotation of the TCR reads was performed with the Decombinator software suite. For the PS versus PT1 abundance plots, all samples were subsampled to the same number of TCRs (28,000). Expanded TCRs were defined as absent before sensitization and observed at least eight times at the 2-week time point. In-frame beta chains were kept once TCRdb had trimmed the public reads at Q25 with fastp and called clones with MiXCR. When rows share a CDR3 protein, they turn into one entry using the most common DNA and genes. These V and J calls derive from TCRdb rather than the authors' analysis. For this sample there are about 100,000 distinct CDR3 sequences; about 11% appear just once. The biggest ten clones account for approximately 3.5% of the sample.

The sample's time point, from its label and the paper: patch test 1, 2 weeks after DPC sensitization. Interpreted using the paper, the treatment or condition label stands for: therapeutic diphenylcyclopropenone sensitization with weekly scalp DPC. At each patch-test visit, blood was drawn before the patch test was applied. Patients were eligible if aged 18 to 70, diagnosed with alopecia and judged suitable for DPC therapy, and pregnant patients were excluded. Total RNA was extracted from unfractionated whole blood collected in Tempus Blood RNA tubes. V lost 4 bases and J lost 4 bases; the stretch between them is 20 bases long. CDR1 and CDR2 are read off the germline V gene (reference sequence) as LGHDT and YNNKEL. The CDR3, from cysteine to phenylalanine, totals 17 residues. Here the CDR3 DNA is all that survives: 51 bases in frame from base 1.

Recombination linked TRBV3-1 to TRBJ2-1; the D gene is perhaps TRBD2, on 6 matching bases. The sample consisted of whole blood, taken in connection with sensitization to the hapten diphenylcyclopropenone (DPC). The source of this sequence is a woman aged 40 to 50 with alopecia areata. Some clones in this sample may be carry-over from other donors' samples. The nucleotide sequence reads TGTGCCAGCAGCCCTAGCCGACTAGTCAGTAAGTACAATGAGCAGTTCTTC. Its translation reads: CASSPSRLVSKYNEQFF.